These 4 T cell receptor beta chains were all obtained from the same sample, sequenced in a study of cytomegalovirus exposure and HLA in healthy donors. Generated by immunoSEQ multiplex PCR, the TCRdb table keeps only in-frame clones and is missing some. The table shows over 250,000 clones, with roughly 85% occurring only once. The sequenced sample was PBMCs. The receptors here all came from a woman aged 18-29 years in good health and CMV-seronegative.

J is TRBJ2-5 and V is TRBV6-5; 10 bases align to TRBD1. Germline V gives CDR1 MNHEY, CDR2 SVGAGI. J gave up 5 bases and V 0 bases, and 6 bases lay outside the gene matches. The length of the CDR3 is 16 residues. CDR3 amino acids: CASSYSGTGVRETQYF. For the CDR3, the DNA is TGTGCCAGCAGTTACTCCGGGACAGGGGTCCGGGAGACCCAGTACTTC.

The V and J genes are TRBV27 and TRBJ2-3; D remains unclear. Per the germline V gene, CDR1 is MNHEY and CDR2 is SMNVEV (reference sequence). The V end lost 0 bases, the J end lost 3 bases, and 13 bases lay between the germline ends. This CDR3 has 16 amino acids. CDR3 protein: CASSLSPGSGTDTQYF. Here the CDR3 DNA reads TGTGCCAGCAGTTTATCCCCTGGGTCAGGTACAGATACGCAGTATTTT.

CDR3 loop: CASRGEVERTIYF. Written as DNA, the CDR3 is TGCGCCAGCCGGGGTGAGGTTGAACGCACCATATATTTT. The chain combines TRBV5-1 with TRBJ1-3; no reliable D call. The length of the CDR3 is 13 residues. Germline lookup yields CDR1 SGHRS and CDR2 YFSETQ. Trimming stripped 7 bases from V and 9 bases from J, with 17 bases between.

The chain joins TRBV6-5 to TRBJ1-5; 8 bases align to TRBD1. V trimming: 5 bases; J trimming: 3 bases; junction bases outside the gene matches: 6. Germline assignment: CDR1 MNHEY and CDR2 SVGAGI. The CDR3 totals 15 residues. This CDR3 is CASSRQGFINQPQHF. In DNA, the CDR3 is TGTGCCAGCAGTCGACAGGGGTTTATCAATCAGCCCCAGCATTTT.